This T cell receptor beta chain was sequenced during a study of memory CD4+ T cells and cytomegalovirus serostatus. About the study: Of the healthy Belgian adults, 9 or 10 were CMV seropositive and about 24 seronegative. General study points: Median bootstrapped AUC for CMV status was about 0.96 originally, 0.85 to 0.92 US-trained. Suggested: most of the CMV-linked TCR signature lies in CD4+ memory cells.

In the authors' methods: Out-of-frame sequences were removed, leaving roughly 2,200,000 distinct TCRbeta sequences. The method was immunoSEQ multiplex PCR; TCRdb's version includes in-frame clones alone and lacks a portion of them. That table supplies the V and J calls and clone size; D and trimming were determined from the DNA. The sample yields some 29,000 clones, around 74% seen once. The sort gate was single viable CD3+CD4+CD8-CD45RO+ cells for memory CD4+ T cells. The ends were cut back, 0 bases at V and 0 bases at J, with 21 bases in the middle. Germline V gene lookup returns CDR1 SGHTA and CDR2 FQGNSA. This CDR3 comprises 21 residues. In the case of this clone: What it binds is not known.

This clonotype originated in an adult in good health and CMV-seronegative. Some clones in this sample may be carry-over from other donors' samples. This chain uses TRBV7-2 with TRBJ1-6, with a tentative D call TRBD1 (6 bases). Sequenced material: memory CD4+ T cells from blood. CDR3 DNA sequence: TGTGCCAGCAGCTTAGCCGGGACAACTGGGAATATATACTCCTATAATTCACCCCTCCACTTT. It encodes CASSLAGTTGNIYSYNSPLHF.